This T cell receptor (beta chain) was found in a study of Tregs in tolerant kidney transplant recipients (dated by TCRdb to the late 2010s). Background on the whole study: The transplants used related donors with nonmyeloablative bone marrow transplantation, and mixed chimerism in the human trials was transient. The study used TCRbeta sequencing to identify donor-specific regulatory T cells before combined kidney and bone marrow transplantation, then tracked those cells after transplant. Study-level results and caveats: Although technical replication error seemed to be minimal, the question of biological reproducibility was not addressed directly. Expanding Tregs with activated donor B cells appeared to identify the most biologically relevant and donor-specific TCRbeta repertoire. In tolerant patients, the expansion of donor-specific Tregs was greater than global Treg expansion, suggesting that the expansion was antigen-driven rather than nonspecific. Because the study included only a small number of patients, the results must be confirmed in larger populations and under other immunosuppression protocols. Because the PCR primers were changed over time for some patients, nucleotide-level comparison could not be performed across the samples from those patients.

For TCRbeta CDR3 sequencing, genomic DNA was extracted from sorted cells using the QIAGEN DNeasy Blood and Tissue Kit. High-throughput TCRbeta CDR3 sequencing was carried out commercially through immunoSEQ, with PCR amplification with bias correction and internal controls included. Per the source publication's procedure: Unique productive TCRbeta sequences were defined by CDR3 nucleotide sequence where primers matched, and otherwise by CDR3 amino acid sequence together with Vbeta and Jbeta genes. To correct sorting error, sequences shared between sorted populations at a frequency ratio of 2:1 or less were removed; the rest were assigned to the higher population. Sequences were defined as donor-reactive when expanded at least 5-fold in CFSE-low cells versus unstimulated cells and present at a frequency of at least 0.01% in CFSE-low cells. Repertoire divergence was quantified by Jensen-Shannon divergence using the top 100 TCRbeta sequences ranked by frequency. For samples with multiple sequencing runs, sorting error was corrected in each run separately before the runs were combined. Held by TCRdb, this immuneACCESS table contains in-frame sequences only and omits some clones. Under half of the omission traces to an unresolved V gene where checked; the cause of the rest is unknown. V and J calls and clone size follow that table, whereas D and trimming were derived from the DNA. The sample includes roughly 66,000 clones, with roughly 92% observed a single time. 9.5% to 13% of the sample is held by the ten biggest clonotypes.

Interpreted using the paper, the time point label stands for: blood sample drawn before combined kidney and bone marrow transplant. Unstimulated Tregs (CD4+CD25+CD127-), CD4+ non-Tregs (CD4+CD25-), CD4 and CD8 cells were FACS-sorted from thawed PBMCs. Several combined kidney and bone marrow transplant recipients from the ITN036ST trial were included as patients, and samples were available only from these trial subjects. Healthy control blood was processed to PBMCs with a Ficoll density gradient and then cryopreserved, whereas patient PBMCs were collected both before and after transplant. This clone is described as medium-sized (0.01 to 0.1%). There is no known antigen for this receptor. Base-call qualities are not available, and no considerably larger clone is one nucleotide away. CDR1 and CDR2 (SGHTA, FQGTGA) derive from the germline V gene. Spanning cysteine to phenylalanine, the CDR3 consists of 12 amino acids. The kept DNA is CDR3 alone, 36 bases in frame from the first base. Unmatched junction bases come to 2, with V trimmed by 5 bases and J by 5 bases.

The specimen was CD8+ T cells from blood, collected before the transplant. This sequence uses TRBV7-3 and TRBJ2-7; the junction holds 8 bases that match TRBD1. This clonotype was sampled from a human donor who received a combined kidney and bone marrow transplant. At the DNA level, the sequence is TGTGCCAGCAGCGACAGGGGTGACGAGCAGTACTTC. The encoded protein is CASSDRGDEQYF. This CDR3, with the reference TRBV7-3 and TRBJ2-7 proteins standing in past its ends, gives the full variable domain GAGVSQTPSNKVTEKGKYVELRCDPISGHTALYWYRQSLGQGPEFLIYFQGTGAADDSGLPNDRFFAVRPEGSVSTLKIQRTERGDSAVYLCASSDRGDEQYFGPGTRLTVT.